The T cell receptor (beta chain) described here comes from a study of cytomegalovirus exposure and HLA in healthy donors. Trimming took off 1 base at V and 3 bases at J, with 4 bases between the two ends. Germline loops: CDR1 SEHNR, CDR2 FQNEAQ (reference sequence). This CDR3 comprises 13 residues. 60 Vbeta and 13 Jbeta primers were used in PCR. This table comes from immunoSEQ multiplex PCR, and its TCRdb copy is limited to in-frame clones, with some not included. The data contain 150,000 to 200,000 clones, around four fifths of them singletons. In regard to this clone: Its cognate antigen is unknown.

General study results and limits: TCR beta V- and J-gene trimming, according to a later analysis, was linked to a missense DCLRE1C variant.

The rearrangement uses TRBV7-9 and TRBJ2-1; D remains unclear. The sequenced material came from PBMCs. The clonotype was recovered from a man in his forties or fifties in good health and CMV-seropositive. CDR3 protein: CASSLERYNEQFF. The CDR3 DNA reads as TGTGCCAGCAGCTTAGAGCGCTACAATGAGCAGTTCTTC.